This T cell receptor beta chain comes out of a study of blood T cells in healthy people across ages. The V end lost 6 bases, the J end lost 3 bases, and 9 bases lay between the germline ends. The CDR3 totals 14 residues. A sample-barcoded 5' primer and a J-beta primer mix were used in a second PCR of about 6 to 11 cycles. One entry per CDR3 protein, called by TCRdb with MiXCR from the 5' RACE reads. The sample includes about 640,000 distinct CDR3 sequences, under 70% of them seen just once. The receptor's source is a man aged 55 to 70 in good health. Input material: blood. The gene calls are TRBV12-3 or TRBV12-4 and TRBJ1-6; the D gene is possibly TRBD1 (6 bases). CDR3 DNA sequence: TGTGCCAGCAGGCACAGGGACTATAATTCACCCCTCCACTTT. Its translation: CASRHRDYNSPLHF.